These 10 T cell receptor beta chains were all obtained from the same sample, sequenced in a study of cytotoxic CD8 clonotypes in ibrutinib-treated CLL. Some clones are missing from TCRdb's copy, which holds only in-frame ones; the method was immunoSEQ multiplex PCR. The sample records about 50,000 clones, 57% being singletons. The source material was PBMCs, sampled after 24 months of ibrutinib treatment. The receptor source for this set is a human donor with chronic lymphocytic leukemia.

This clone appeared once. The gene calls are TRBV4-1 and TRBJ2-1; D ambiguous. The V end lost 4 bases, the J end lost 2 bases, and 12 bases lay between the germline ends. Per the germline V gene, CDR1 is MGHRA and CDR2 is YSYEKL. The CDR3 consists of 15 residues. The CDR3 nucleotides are TGCGCCAGCAGCCTTCACCGGAGCACCTACAATGAGCAGTTCTTC. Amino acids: CASSLHRSTYNEQFF.

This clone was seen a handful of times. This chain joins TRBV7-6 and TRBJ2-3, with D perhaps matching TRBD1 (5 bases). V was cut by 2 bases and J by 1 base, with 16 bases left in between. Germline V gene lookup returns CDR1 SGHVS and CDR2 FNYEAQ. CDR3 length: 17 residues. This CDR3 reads CASSLCRTIPCTDTQYF. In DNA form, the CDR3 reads TGTGCCAGCAGCTTATGCCGGACAATCCCTTGCACAGATACGCAGTATTTT.

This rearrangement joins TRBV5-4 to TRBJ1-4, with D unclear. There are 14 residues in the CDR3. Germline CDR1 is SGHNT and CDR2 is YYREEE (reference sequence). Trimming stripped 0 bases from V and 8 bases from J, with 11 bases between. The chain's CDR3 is CASSLDPKGEKLFF. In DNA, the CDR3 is TGTGCCAGCAGCTTGGACCCAAAGGGCGAAAAACTGTTTTTT. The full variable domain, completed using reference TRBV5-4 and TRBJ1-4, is ETGVTQSPTHLIKTRGQQVTLRCSSQSGHNTVSWYQQALGQGPQFIFQYYREEENGRGNFPPRFSGLQFPNYSSELNVNALELDDSALYLCASSLDPKGEKLFFGSGTQLSVL.

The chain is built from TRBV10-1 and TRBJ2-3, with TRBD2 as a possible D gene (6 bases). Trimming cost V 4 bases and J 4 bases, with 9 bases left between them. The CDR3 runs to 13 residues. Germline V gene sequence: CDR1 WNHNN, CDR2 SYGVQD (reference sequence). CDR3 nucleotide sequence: TGCGCCAGCAGTGCGGCGGGGCCAGATACGCAGTATTTT. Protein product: CASSAAGPDTQYF.

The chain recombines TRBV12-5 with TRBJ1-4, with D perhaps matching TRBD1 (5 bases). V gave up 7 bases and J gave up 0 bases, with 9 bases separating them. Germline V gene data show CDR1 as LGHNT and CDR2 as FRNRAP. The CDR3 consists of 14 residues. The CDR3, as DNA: TGTGCTAGTGTCGCAGGGACAACTAATGAAAAACTGTTTTTT. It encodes CASVAGTTNEKLFF.

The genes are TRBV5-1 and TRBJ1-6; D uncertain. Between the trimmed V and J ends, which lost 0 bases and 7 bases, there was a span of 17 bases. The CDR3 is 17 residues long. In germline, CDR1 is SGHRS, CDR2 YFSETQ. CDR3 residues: CASSLEGPLAGNSPLHF. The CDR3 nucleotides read TGCGCCAGCAGCTTGGAAGGGCCCCTCGCCGGGAATTCACCCCTCCACTTT.

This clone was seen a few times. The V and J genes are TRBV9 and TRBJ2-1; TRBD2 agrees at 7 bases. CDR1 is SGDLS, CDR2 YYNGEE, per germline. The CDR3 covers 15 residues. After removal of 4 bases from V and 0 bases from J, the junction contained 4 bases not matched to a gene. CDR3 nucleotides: TGTGCCAGCAGCTTTGGACTAGACTCCTACAATGAGCAGTTCTTC. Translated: CASSFGLDSYNEQFF.

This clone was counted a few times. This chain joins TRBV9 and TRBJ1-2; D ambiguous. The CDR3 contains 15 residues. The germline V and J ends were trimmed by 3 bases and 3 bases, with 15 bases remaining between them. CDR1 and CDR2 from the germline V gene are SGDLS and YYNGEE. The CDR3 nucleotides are TGTGCCAGCAGCGCCTCGACAAACCGCGACTATGGCTACACCTTC. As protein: CASSASTNRDYGYTF.

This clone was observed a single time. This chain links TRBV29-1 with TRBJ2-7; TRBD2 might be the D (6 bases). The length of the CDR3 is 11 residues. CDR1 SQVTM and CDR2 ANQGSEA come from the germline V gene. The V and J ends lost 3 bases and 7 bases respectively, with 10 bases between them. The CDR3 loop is CSVEGGSEQYF. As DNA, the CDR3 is TGCAGCGTTGAGGGAGGTTCTGAGCAGTACTTC.

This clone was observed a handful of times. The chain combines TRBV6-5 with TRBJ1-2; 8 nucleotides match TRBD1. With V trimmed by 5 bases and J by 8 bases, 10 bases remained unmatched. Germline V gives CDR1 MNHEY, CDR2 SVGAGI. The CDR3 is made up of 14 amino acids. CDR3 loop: CASSPLAGGAGYTF. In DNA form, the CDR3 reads TGTGCCAGCAGTCCCCTCGCAGGGGGCGCGGGCTACACCTTC.